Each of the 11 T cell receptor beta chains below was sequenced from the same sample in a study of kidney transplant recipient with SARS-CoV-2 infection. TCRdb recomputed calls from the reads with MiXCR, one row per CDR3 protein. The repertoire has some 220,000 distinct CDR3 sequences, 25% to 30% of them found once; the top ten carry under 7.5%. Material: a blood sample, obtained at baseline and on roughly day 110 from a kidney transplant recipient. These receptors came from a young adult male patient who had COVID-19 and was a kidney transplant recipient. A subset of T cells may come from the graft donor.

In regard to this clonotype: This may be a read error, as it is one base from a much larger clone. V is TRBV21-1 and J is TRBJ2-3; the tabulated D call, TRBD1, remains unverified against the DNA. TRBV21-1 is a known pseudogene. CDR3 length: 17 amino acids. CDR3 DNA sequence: TGTGCCAGCAGTGGCGCCCTAGCTACAGTCATGCAAGATACGCAGTATTTT. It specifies CASSGALATVMQDTQYF.

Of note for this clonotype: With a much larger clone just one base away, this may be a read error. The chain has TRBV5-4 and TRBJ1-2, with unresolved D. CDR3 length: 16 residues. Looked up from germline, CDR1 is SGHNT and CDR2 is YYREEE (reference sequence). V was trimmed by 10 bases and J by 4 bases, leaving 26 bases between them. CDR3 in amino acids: CARLFCVPGKTYGYTF. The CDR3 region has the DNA TGTGCCCGCCTCTTTTGCGTACCAGGAAAGACCTATGGCTACACCTTC.

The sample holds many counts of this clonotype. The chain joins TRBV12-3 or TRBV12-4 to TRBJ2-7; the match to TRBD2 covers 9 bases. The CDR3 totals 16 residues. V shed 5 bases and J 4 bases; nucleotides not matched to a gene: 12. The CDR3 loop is CASSPPKVAGAYEQYF. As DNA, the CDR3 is TGTGCCAGCAGTCCCCCGAAAGTAGCGGGAGCGTACGAGCAGTACTTC.

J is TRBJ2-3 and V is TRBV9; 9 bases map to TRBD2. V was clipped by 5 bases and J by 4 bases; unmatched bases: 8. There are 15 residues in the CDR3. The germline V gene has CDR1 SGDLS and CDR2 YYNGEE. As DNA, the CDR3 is TGTGCCAGCAGTCTGGAGCGGGGGGTTGCAGATACGCAGTATTTT. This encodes CASSLERGVADTQYF.

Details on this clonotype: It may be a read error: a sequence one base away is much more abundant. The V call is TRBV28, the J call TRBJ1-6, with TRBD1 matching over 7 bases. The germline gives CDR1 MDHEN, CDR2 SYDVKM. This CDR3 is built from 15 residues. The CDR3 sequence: CASSLPTGLDSPLRF. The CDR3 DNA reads TGTGCCAGCAGTTTACCGACAGGGCTTGATTCACCCCTCCGCTTT.

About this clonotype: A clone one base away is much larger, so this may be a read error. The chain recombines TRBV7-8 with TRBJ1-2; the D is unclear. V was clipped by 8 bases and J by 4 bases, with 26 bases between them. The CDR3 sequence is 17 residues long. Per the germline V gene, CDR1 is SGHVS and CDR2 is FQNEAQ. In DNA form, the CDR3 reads TGTGCCAGCGGCTGCTGCGTGTTTACCCGAAAGACCTATGGCTACACCTTC. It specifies CASGCCVFTRKTYGYTF.

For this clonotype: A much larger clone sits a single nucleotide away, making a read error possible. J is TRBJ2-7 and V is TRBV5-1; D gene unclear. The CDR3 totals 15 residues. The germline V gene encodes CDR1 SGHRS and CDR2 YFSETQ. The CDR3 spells CASSLARQAGYEQCF. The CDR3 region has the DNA TGCGCCAGCAGCTTGGCGCGGCAGGCCGGCTACGAGCAGTGCTTC.

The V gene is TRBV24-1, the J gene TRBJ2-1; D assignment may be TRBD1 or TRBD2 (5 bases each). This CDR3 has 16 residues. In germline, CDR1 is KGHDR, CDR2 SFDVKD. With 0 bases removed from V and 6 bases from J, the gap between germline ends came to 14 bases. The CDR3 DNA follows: TGTGCCACCAGTGATTTGTCGGCAGGGAGTCTCAATGAGCAGTTCTTC. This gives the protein CATSDLSAGSLNEQFF.

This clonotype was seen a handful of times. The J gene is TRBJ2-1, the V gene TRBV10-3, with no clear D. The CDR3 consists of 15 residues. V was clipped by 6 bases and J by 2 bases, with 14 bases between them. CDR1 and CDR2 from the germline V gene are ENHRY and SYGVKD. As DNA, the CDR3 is TGTGCCATCAGCCCAAACAGCGAGGCCTACAATGAGCAGTTCTTC. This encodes CAISPNSEAYNEQFF.

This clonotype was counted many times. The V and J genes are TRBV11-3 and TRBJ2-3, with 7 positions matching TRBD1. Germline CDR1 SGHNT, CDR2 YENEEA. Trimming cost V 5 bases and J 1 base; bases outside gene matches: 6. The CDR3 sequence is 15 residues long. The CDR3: CASSQGTAGTDTQYF. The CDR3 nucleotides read TGTGCCAGCAGCCAGGGGACAGCCGGCACAGATACGCAGTATTTT. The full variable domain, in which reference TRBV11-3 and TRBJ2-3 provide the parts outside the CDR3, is EAGVVQSPRYKIIEKKQPVAFWCNPISGHNTLYWYLQNLGQGPELLIRYENEEAVDDSQLPKDRFSAERLKGVDSTLKIQPAELGDSAVYLCASSQGTAGTDTQYFGPGTRLTVL.

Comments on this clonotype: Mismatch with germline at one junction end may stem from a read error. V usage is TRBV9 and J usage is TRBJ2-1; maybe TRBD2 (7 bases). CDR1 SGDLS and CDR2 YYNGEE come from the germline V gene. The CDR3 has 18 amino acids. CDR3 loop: CASNVEGGGGGSYNEQFF. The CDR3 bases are TGTGCCAGCAACGTAGAGGGAGGGGGGGGAGGGTCCTACAATGAGCAGTTCTTC.